This entry describes one TCR beta chain. Its target is unknown. V lost 4 bases to trimming and J lost 6 bases; unmatched junction nucleotides: 6. CDR3 size: 13 residues. The germline CDR1 and CDR2 sequences are SGHRS and YFSETQ. This entry is derived from a study of cytomegalovirus exposure and HLA in healthy donors. Study-level findings and limits: An Asian-associated ancestry cluster reportedly showed fewer N-insertions than the approximately 700-donor mean in a later analysis.

The PCR had 60 Vbeta and 13 Jbeta primers. TCRdb's copy holds only in-frame clones and misses some; the assay was immunoSEQ multiplex PCR. The sample records about 110,000 clones, around 80% being singletons. There were likely unrecorded immune exposures, though donors were nominally healthy when sampled. The source is a man aged 50 to 60 in good health and CMV-seronegative. The sequencing sample was made of PBMCs. V is TRBV5-1 and J is TRBJ2-7; TRBD1 matches 8 bases. CDR3 sequence reads: CASSKVTGGEQYF. CDR3 coding DNA: TGCGCCAGCAGCAAAGTAACAGGGGGCGAGCAGTACTTC.